The rows below give T cell receptor beta chains drawn from one sample of a study of blood T cell repertoires in COVID-19. Using immunoSEQ multiplex PCR, the repertoire was profiled, and TCRdb retains in-frame clones only, with some absent. In the table there are around 240,000 clones, about 80% of which are singletons. Sequenced sample: peripheral blood. These receptors originate from an elderly woman with acute or convalescent COVID-19. The CDR3 runs from the conserved cysteine through the conserved F or W. The D gene is left open where the match is weak. Where a row states a size, it is once, few, many or the class of an expanded clone; other rows omit it.

V gene: TRBV3-1/TRBV3-2
clone size: -
J gene: TRBJ1-4
D gene: TRBD1
CDR3 DNA: TGTGCCAGCAGCCAAGATCGGACAGGTCAAAATGAAAAACTGTTTTTT
CDR3 protein: CASSQDRTGQNEKLFF

V gene: TRBV9
clone size: -
J gene: TRBJ2-1
D gene: TRBD1
CDR3 DNA: TGTGCCAGCAGCTCCCGACAGGGCGAGGGTGAGCAGTTCTTC
CDR3 protein: CASSSRQGEGEQFF

V gene: TRBV4-1
clone size: few
J gene: TRBJ2-3
D gene: -
CDR3 DNA: TGCGCCAGCAGACTGCGCGGGACAGTGACAGATACGCAGTATTTT
CDR3 protein: CASRLRGTVTDTQYF

V gene: TRBV7-2
clone size: -
J gene: TRBJ2-1
D gene: TRBD2
CDR3 DNA: TGTGCCAGCAGTTCCCAGCGGGGTTCCTACAATGAGCAGTTCTTC
CDR3 protein: CASSSQRGSYNEQFF

V gene: TRBV4-2
clone size: -
J gene: TRBJ1-3
D gene: -
CDR3 DNA: TGTGCCAGCAGCCAAGTCGGGGGTTCTGGAAACACCATATATTTT
CDR3 protein: CASSQVGGSGNTIYF

V gene: TRBV7-9
clone size: -
J gene: TRBJ2-7
D gene: -
CDR3 DNA: TGTGCCAGCAGCTTAGGTGAGGGTTACGAGCAGTACTTC
CDR3 protein: CASSLGEGYEQYF

V gene: TRBV19
clone size: -
J gene: TRBJ1-6
D gene: TRBD1
CDR3 DNA: TGTGCCAGTAGTACCGGGACAGGGGTTTCACCCCTCCACTTT
CDR3 protein: CASSTGTGVSPLHF

V gene: TRBV11-2
clone size: -
J gene: TRBJ2-7
D gene: TRBD1
CDR3 DNA: TGTGCCAGCAGCGCCAGGACAGGAGAGCAGTACTTC
CDR3 protein: CASSARTGEQYF

V gene: TRBV5-8
clone size: -
J gene: TRBJ2-3
D gene: TRBD2
CDR3 DNA: TGTGCCAGCAGCTTGGGTACGGGACTAGCGGGCGCCGTTGATACGCAGTATTTT
CDR3 protein: CASSLGTGLAGAVDTQYF

V gene: TRBV6-6
clone size: few
J gene: TRBJ1-4
D gene: -
CDR3 DNA: TGTGCCAGCAAAGATTCGGGGAGCGATAGGGAAAAACTGTTTTTT
CDR3 protein: CASKDSGSDREKLFF

V gene: TRBV18
clone size: -
J gene: TRBJ2-5
D gene: TRBD1
CDR3 DNA: TGTGCCAGCTCAGCGACAGGGAGAGAGACCCAGTACTTC
CDR3 protein: CASSATGRETQYF

V gene: TRBV6-2/TRBV6-3
clone size: -
J gene: TRBJ1-3
D gene: -
CDR3 DNA: TGTGCCAGCAGTTACCCTCAGTACTCTGGAAACACCATATATTTT
CDR3 protein: CASSYPQYSGNTIYF

V gene: TRBV11-2
clone size: -
J gene: TRBJ2-3
D gene: TRBD2
CDR3 DNA: TGTGCCAGCAGCTCGGGGAGGACGGGGGGTCTCACAGATACGCAGTATTTT
CDR3 protein: CASSSGRTGGLTDTQYF

V gene: TRBV10-3
clone size: -
J gene: TRBJ2-3
D gene: -
CDR3 DNA: TGTGCCATCAGTGAGTCTGGCGGGACAGATACGCAGTATTTT
CDR3 protein: CAISESGGTDTQYF

V gene: TRBV7-9
clone size: -
J gene: TRBJ1-6
D gene: -
CDR3 DNA: TGTGCCAGCAGCTTAGACGCGGATTCACCCCTCCACTTT
CDR3 protein: CASSLDADSPLHF

V gene: TRBV5-1
clone size: -
J gene: TRBJ2-1
D gene: -
CDR3 DNA: TGCGCCAGCAGCCCGGAGGGCCGGTACAATGAGCAGTTCTTC
CDR3 protein: CASSPEGRYNEQFF

V gene: TRBV6-2/TRBV6-3
clone size: -
J gene: TRBJ2-7
D gene: -
CDR3 DNA: TGTGCCAGCAGTTATTTGAGGGGGTCTCAATACGAGCAGTACTTC
CDR3 protein: CASSYLRGSQYEQYF

V gene: TRBV14
clone size: few
J gene: TRBJ2-2
D gene: -
CDR3 DNA: TGTGCCAGCAGCCAAGTAAGGGCAGGGACCGGGGAGCTGTTTTTT
CDR3 protein: CASSQVRAGTGELFF

V gene: TRBV5-4
clone size: -
J gene: TRBJ2-3
D gene: -
CDR3 DNA: TGTGCCAGCAGCCAGCCCACGGGAGTTGCAGATACGCAGTATTTT
CDR3 protein: CASSQPTGVADTQYF

V gene: TRBV9
clone size: -
J gene: TRBJ1-3
D gene: -
CDR3 DNA: TGTGCCAGCAGCGTACATCGGGACTCTGGAAACACCATATATTTT
CDR3 protein: CASSVHRDSGNTIYF

V gene: TRBV9
clone size: many
J gene: TRBJ2-2
D gene: -
CDR3 DNA: TGTGCCAGCAGCGTTCTTACTAGCACCGGGGAGCTGTTTTTT
CDR3 protein: CASSVLTSTGELFF

V gene: TRBV9
clone size: -
J gene: TRBJ2-7
D gene: -
CDR3 DNA: TGTGCCAGCAGCGTAGCATACAGGACGAGCGAGCAGTACTTC
CDR3 protein: CASSVAYRTSEQYF

V gene: TRBV19
clone size: -
J gene: TRBJ2-2
D gene: -
CDR3 DNA: TGTGCCAGTAGTATTGCAGCATGGGGGGCGAACACCGGGGAGCTGTTTTTT
CDR3 protein: CASSIAAWGANTGELFF

V gene: TRBV5-1
clone size: -
J gene: TRBJ2-5
D gene: TRBD1
CDR3 DNA: TGCGCCAGCAGCCGGGACAGTGAAGAGACCCAGTACTTC
CDR3 protein: CASSRDSEETQYF

V gene: TRBV18
clone size: -
J gene: TRBJ2-1
D gene: -
CDR3 DNA: TGTGCCAGCTCACCCACACTAGGGGGGGAGCGTGAGCAGTTCTTC
CDR3 protein: CASSPTLGGEREQFF

V gene: TRBV28
clone size: -
J gene: TRBJ2-1
D gene: TRBD2
CDR3 DNA: TGTGCCAGCAGTCGACTAGCGGGAGAGCATGAGCAGTTCTTC
CDR3 protein: CASSRLAGEHEQFF

V gene: TRBV5-4
clone size: few
J gene: TRBJ1-1
D gene: TRBD1
CDR3 DNA: TGTGCCAGCAGCTTGGAGAACGGGGACAGGACTGAAGCTTTCTTT
CDR3 protein: CASSLENGDRTEAFF

V gene: TRBV7-2
clone size: -
J gene: TRBJ2-5
D gene: TRBD1
CDR3 DNA: TGTGCCAGCAGCTCAGCCCGGACAGGGGCAGAGACCCAGTACTTC
CDR3 protein: CASSSARTGAETQYF

V gene: TRBV27
clone size: -
J gene: TRBJ1-1
D gene: TRBD1
CDR3 DNA: TGTGCCAGCGCAAGGCCAGGGACAGCGAACACTGAAGCTTTCTTT
CDR3 protein: CASARPGTANTEAFF

V gene: TRBV7-8
clone size: -
J gene: TRBJ1-4
D gene: TRBD1
CDR3 DNA: TGTGCCAGCAGCTTAGCGACAGGGGGAACTAATGAAAAACTGTTTTTT
CDR3 protein: CASSLATGGTNEKLFF

V gene: TRBV19
clone size: -
J gene: TRBJ1-5
D gene: TRBD1
CDR3 DNA: TGTGCCAGCGGGGACAGGAATCAGCCCCAGCATTTT
CDR3 protein: CASGDRNQPQHF

V gene: TRBV7-9
clone size: -
J gene: TRBJ2-4
D gene: TRBD1
CDR3 DNA: TGTGCCAGCAGCTCCCAGGGGGAAGGGGCCAAAAACATTCAGTACTTC
CDR3 protein: CASSSQGEGAKNIQYF

V gene: TRBV24-1
clone size: once
J gene: TRBJ2-5
D gene: TRBD1
CDR3 DNA: TGTGCCACCAGTGATCCAACAGGGGTGGAGACCCAGTACTTC
CDR3 protein: CATSDPTGVETQYF

V gene: TRBV5-1
clone size: -
J gene: TRBJ1-4
D gene: -
CDR3 DNA: TGCGCCAGCAGCTTGGGGGACTATATAACTAATGAAAAACTGTTTTTT
CDR3 protein: CASSLGDYITNEKLFF

V gene: TRBV3-1/TRBV3-2
clone size: -
J gene: TRBJ2-7
D gene: -
CDR3 DNA: TGTGCCAGCAGCCAAGCTAACAGGGAAAAGTACTTC
CDR3 protein: CASSQANREKYF

V gene: TRBV28
clone size: once
J gene: TRBJ2-2
D gene: TRBD1
CDR3 DNA: TGTGCCAGCAGTTTCTCGACAGGGGGGGTCGGGGAGCTGTTTTTT
CDR3 protein: CASSFSTGGVGELFF

V gene: TRBV6-1
clone size: once
J gene: TRBJ1-4
D gene: TRBD1
CDR3 DNA: TGTGCCAGCAGTGAAAGACGCGGACAGGGAGCTGAAAAACTGTTTTTT
CDR3 protein: CASSERRGQGAEKLFF

V gene: TRBV2
clone size: -
J gene: TRBJ2-1
D gene: -
CDR3 DNA: TGTGCCAGCAGTGTTAACAGACATAACAATGAGCAGTTCTTC
CDR3 protein: CASSVNRHNNEQFF

V gene: TRBV7-2
clone size: -
J gene: TRBJ1-2
D gene: TRBD1
CDR3 DNA: TGTGCCAGCAGCCCACGTGGGACAGGGGTTAACTATGGCTACACCTTC
CDR3 protein: CASSPRGTGVNYGYTF

V gene: TRBV5-1
clone size: -
J gene: TRBJ2-1
D gene: TRBD2
CDR3 DNA: TGCGCCAGCAGCCAGGAACTAGCGGGGGGGAATGAGCAGTTCTTC
CDR3 protein: CASSQELAGGNEQFF

V gene: TRBV6-6
clone size: -
J gene: TRBJ2-3
D gene: TRBD2
CDR3 DNA: TGTGCCAGCAGCCAAGCTGTAGCGGGAGTGGGTACGCAGTATTTT
CDR3 protein: CASSQAVAGVGTQYF

V gene: TRBV7-7
clone size: -
J gene: TRBJ2-1
D gene: -
CDR3 DNA: TGTGCTAGCAGCTTACTGAGCGGGCCCTACAATGAGCAGTTCTTC
CDR3 protein: CASSLLSGPYNEQFF

V gene: TRBV5-8
clone size: few
J gene: TRBJ1-4
D gene: TRBD1
CDR3 DNA: TGTGCCAGCAGCAGGACAGGGAGAAATGAAAAACTGTTTTTT
CDR3 protein: CASSRTGRNEKLFF

V gene: TRBV27
clone size: -
J gene: TRBJ1-1
D gene: TRBD1
CDR3 DNA: TGTGCCAGCAGTACGCCTAGGCCGGGACAGGGGGCCACTGAAGCTTTCTTT
CDR3 protein: CASSTPRPGQGATEAFF